Listed here is a single T cell receptor beta chain. Its antigen is unknown. Base qualities are not provided; no much larger clone lies one nucleotide away. Trimming removed 5 bases from V and 3 bases from J, leaving 20 bases between the germline ends. Inclusive of the bounding cysteine and phenylalanine, the CDR3 is 17 residues long. CDR3 DNA only is kept here, 51 bases in frame from base 1. CDR1 and CDR2 are drawn from the germline V gene (reference sequence): LNHNV, YYDKDF. The entry originates in a study of T cell responses to AZD1222 COVID-19 vaccine (dated by TCRdb to the early 2020s). About the full investigation: AZD1222 recipients given second doses at about 4 weeks or at about 12 weeks were pooled, since spike-specific TCR depth and breadth were not found to differ between the two schedules. A total of around 240 trial participants underwent TCR sequencing, of whom about 210 had received two doses of AZD1222 and about 25 had received two doses of the MenACWY control vaccine. Enrollment into the trials was organized by age into subgroups of 18-55, 56-69 and 70-plus years, and those subgroups contained approximately 150, 30 and 60 TCR-sequenced participants, respectively.

The sample's time point label is to be understood as: baseline before first vaccination. Vaccinee samples were obtained from the UK trials COV001 and COV002, which included a single-blind randomized controlled phase 2/3 trial of AZD1222 (ChAdOx1 nCoV-19) in healthy adults. Trial participant PBMC samples were collected at day 0 and day 28 after the second dose for TCRbeta chain sequencing. The CDR3 regions of human TCRbeta chains were subjected to immunosequencing. The study's own analysis went as follows. TCRs in the repertoires were matched against a reference library of SARS-CoV-2-specific TCRs that had been generated with the MIRA antigen-specificity platform. Breadth meant the fraction of unique TCRs that were SARS-CoV-2-associated, whereas depth meant the fraction of total T cells that were SARS-CoV-2-associated. Using the MIRA data, each spike-specific TCR was assigned both to the spike region to which the TCR was reactive and to a CD4 or CD8 class. Log10-transformed breadth and depth values were compared by one-way ANOVA with Sidak's multiple comparisons tests. TCRdb carries this immuneACCESS record with in-frame sequences only. Its versions omit some clonotypes, under half of them owing to an unresolved V gene in the studies checked, with the rest unexplained. Clonal size and the V and J genes are those of that table, whereas D and trimming came from the DNA. The sample data list over 60,000 clones, and about nine tenths of these were observed just once. The ten top clones hold less than 25% of the sample.

The full study reports these points: The 56-69-year group was small, and its depth increase did not reach significance, likely because of low power. Reportedly, almost half of the unique spike-specific TCRs recognized epitopes lying outside the regions that are mutated in the B.1.351 and B.1.1.7 variants. CD4 TCRs associated with the vaccine covered the entire spike protein, and the dominant responses were in regions 160-218 and 743-854. Conclusions about previously exposed vaccinees are limited, since just five to seven AZD1222 recipients were seropositive for SARS-CoV-2 at baseline. Because no day 14 peak-response samples were available, repertoires were characterized only after the peak T cell response. Most participants were white British and females outnumbered males, and the authors suggested that clonal diversity may have been underestimated. Spike-specific TCR breadth and depth rose significantly after two AZD1222 doses compared with day 0 and with MenACWY recipients.

The chain is assembled from TRBV15 and TRBJ1-5; 5 matching bases give a weak D call of TRBD1. The clonotype originates from an adult in good health. This material consisted of peripheral blood, taken on day 0 of AZD1222 vaccination. The CDR3 amino acid sequence is: CATSERGTQGNNQPQHF. The DNA sequence is as follows: TGTGCCACCAGCGAGAGGGGTACCCAGGGTAACAATCAGCCCCAGCATTTT.